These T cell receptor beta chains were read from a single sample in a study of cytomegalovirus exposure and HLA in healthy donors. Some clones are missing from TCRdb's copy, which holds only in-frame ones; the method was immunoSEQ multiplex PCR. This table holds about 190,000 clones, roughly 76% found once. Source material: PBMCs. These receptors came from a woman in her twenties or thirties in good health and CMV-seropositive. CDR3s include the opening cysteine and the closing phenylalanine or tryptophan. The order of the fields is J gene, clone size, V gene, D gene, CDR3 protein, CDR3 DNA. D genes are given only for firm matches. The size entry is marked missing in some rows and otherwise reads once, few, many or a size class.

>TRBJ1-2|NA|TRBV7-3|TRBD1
CASSPRPVTGGAGYGYTF
TGTGCCAGCAGCCCACGACCAGTCACAGGGGGCGCGGGTTATGGCTACACCTTC
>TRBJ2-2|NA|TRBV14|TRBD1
CASSPGGGELFF
TGTGCCAGCAGCCCAGGGGGCGGGGAGCTGTTTTTT
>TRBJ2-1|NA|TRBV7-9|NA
CASSLIAGRQFF
TGTGCCAGCAGCTTAATTGCGGGACGACAGTTCTTC
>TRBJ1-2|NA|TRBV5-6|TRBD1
CASSSGGHGYTF
TGTGCCAGCAGCTCAGGGGGCCATGGCTACACCTTC
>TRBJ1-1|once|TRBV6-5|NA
CARDQQSEAFF
TGTGCCAGAGACCAACAGAGTGAAGCTTTCTTT
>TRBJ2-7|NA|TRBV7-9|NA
CASSPGVRLPHGYEQYF
TGTGCCAGCAGCCCCGGGGTGCGTCTCCCGCATGGCTACGAGCAGTACTTC
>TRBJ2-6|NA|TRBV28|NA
CASSLLGSSSTGANVLTF
TGTGCCAGCAGTTTACTAGGCAGTTCTTCTACTGGGGCCAACGTCCTGACTTTC
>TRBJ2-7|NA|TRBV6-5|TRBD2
CASSSQLAGKTYEQYF
TGTGCCAGCAGTTCGCAACTAGCGGGAAAGACCTACGAGCAGTACTTC
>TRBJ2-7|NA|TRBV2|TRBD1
CASKNRDSDYEQYF
TGTGCCAGCAAGAACCGGGACAGCGACTACGAGCAGTACTTC
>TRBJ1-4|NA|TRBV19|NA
CASSDRSNEKLFF
TGTGCCAGTAGTGACAGGTCTAATGAAAAACTGTTTTTT
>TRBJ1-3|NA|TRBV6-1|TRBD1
CASSFTGVNGNTIYF
TGTGCCAGCAGTTTTACAGGGGTAAATGGAAACACCATATATTTT
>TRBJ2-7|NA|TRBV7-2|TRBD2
CASSRHGLANDEQYF
TGTGCCAGCAGCCGCCACGGACTAGCGAACGACGAGCAGTACTTC
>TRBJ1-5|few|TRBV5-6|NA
CASSSRGLQPQHF
TGTGCCAGCAGCTCCCGGGGGTTACAGCCCCAGCATTTT
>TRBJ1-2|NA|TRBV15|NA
CATSRDQYYGYTF
TGTGCCACCAGCAGAGATCAATACTATGGCTACACCTTC
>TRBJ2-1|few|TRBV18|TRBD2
CASSPPSGYYNEQFF
TGTGCCAGCTCACCACCTAGCGGGTACTACAATGAGCAGTTCTTC
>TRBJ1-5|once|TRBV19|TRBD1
CASSGPRDRFSNQPQHF
TGTGCCAGTAGTGGGCCCCGGGACAGATTTAGCAATCAGCCCCAGCATTTT
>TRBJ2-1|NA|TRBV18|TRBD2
CASSPSRLANYNEQFF
TGTGCCAGCTCACCATCTCGACTAGCGAACTACAATGAGCAGTTCTTC
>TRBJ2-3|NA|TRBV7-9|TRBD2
CASNQLAGGTDTQYF
TGTGCCAGCAACCAACTAGCGGGAGGCACAGATACGCAGTATTTT
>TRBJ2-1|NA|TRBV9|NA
CASSVEQGNYNEQFF
TGTGCCAGCAGCGTAGAGCAGGGTAACTACAATGAGCAGTTCTTC
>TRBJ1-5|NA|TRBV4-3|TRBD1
CASSQVPYGQADNQPQHF
TGCGCCAGCAGCCAAGTCCCCTACGGACAGGCGGACAATCAGCCCCAGCATTTT
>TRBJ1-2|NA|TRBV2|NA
CASSEGRSNYGYTF
TGTGCCAGCAGTGAGGGCAGATCTAACTATGGCTACACCTTC
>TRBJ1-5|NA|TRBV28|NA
CASSYLQGFDQPQHF
TGTGCCAGCAGCTATCTCCAGGGGTTCGATCAGCCCCAGCATTTT
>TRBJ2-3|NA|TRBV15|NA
CATSRETRGPQYF
TGTGCCACCAGCAGAGAAACACGGGGTCCTCAGTATTTT
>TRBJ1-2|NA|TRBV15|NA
CATSRDLTDTFNYGYTF
TGTGCCACCAGCAGAGATCTTACGGACACCTTTAACTATGGCTACACCTTC
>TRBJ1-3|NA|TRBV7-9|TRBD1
CASSRRQGIGNTIYF
TGTGCCAGCAGCCGCCGACAGGGGATAGGAAACACCATATATTTT
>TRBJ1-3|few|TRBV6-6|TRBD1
CASSLDRGSGNTIYF
TGTGCCAGCAGTCTTGACAGGGGCTCTGGAAACACCATATATTTT
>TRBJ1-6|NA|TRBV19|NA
CASSFRSDWGDNSPLHF
TGTGCCAGTAGTTTCCGGTCGGACTGGGGAGATAATTCACCCCTCCACTTT
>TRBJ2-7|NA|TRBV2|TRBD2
CASRVSLAGGLGEQYF
TGTGCCAGCAGAGTATCCTTAGCGGGAGGGCTGGGGGAGCAGTACTTC
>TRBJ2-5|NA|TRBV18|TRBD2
CASSPPSGGTQYF
TGTGCCAGCTCACCACCGTCGGGGGGAACCCAGTACTTC
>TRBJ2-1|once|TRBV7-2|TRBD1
CASSFRDSNPYNEQFF
TGTGCCAGCAGCTTCCGGGACAGCAATCCCTACAATGAGCAGTTCTTC
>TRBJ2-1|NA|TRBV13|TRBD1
CASSFYRGPNNEQFF
TGTGCCAGCAGTTTCTACAGGGGGCCCAACAATGAGCAGTTCTTC
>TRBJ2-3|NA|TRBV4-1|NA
CASSQGMRGRGGDTQYF
TGCGCCAGCAGCCAAGGGATGAGGGGAAGGGGGGGAGATACGCAGTATTTT
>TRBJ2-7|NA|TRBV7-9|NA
CASRTREGHDEQYF
TGTGCCAGCAGGACACGTGAGGGCCACGACGAGCAGTACTTC
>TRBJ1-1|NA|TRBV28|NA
CASSTPRIRGMAEAFF
TGTGCCAGCAGCACGCCTCGAATCAGGGGCATGGCTGAAGCTTTCTTT
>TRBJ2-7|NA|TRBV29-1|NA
CSVSGLSYEQYF
TGCAGCGTTTCGGGTCTCTCCTACGAGCAGTACTTC
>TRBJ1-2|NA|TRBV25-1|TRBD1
CASSGGQVNYGYTF
TGTGCCAGCAGTGGGGGACAGGTCAACTATGGCTACACCTTC
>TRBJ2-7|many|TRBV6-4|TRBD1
CARETGSSYEQYF
TGTGCCAGGGAGACAGGGAGCTCCTACGAGCAGTACTTC
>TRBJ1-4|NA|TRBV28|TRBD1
CASSLMGQLNEKLFF
TGTGCCAGCAGTTTGATGGGACAGCTTAATGAAAAACTGTTTTTT
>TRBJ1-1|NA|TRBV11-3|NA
CASSLRGGDTEAFF
TGTGCCAGCAGCTTAAGGGGTGGGGACACTGAAGCTTTCTTT
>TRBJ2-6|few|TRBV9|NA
CASSVGWGGIGGANVLTF
TGTGCCAGCAGCGTGGGTTGGGGGGGCATAGGTGGGGCCAACGTCCTGACTTTC
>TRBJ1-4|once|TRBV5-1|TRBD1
CASSLDRGSNEKLFF
TGCGCCAGCAGCTTGGACAGGGGGTCTAATGAAAAACTGTTTTTT
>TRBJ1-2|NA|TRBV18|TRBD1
CASSPPGQGVGGYTF
TGTGCCAGCTCACCTCCGGGACAGGGGGTCGGTGGCTACACCTTC
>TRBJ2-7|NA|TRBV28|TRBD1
CASSLTGFTYEQYF
TGTGCCAGCAGTCTGACAGGGTTCACCTACGAGCAGTACTTC
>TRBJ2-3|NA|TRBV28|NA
CASSSLADTQYF
TGTGCCAGCAGTTCTTTAGCTGATACGCAGTATTTT
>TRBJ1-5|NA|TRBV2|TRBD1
CASSERGTELDQPQHF
TGTGCCAGCAGTGAAAGGGGGACAGAATTAGATCAGCCCCAGCATTTT
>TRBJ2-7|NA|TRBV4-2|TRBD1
CASSQDKDRVSYEQYF
TGTGCCAGCAGCCAAGATAAGGACAGGGTATCCTACGAGCAGTACTTC
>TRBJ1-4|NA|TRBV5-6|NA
CASSPGWGEKLFF
TGTGCCAGCAGCCCCGGTTGGGGCGAAAAACTGTTTTTT
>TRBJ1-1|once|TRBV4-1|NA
CASSQVTGLDTEAFF
TGCGCCAGCAGCCAAGTCACCGGGTTGGACACTGAAGCTTTCTTT
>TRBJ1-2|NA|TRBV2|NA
CASSEHSANYGYTF
TGTGCCAGCAGTGAACACTCCGCTAACTATGGCTACACCTTC
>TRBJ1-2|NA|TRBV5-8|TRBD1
CASIRGDRAYGYTF
TGTGCCAGCATCCGGGGGGACAGGGCCTATGGCTACACCTTC
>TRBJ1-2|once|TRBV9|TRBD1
CASSMEGQGAYGYTF
TGTGCCAGCAGCATGGAGGGACAGGGAGCCTATGGCTACACCTTC
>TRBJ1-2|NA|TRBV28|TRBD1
CASSLLGQGVYGYTF
TGTGCCAGCAGTTTGCTCGGACAGGGAGTCTATGGCTACACCTTC
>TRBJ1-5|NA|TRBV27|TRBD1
CASSLGQIGQPQHF
TGTGCCAGCAGTTTGGGACAGATTGGGCAGCCCCAGCATTTT
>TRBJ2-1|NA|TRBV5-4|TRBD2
CASSSEGTSGKSYNEQFF
TGTGCCAGCAGTTCAGAAGGGACTAGCGGGAAATCCTACAATGAGCAGTTCTTC
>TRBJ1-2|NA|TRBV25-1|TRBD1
CASQLPGQGNGGYTF
TGTGCCAGCCAATTACCGGGACAGGGGAACGGTGGCTACACCTTC
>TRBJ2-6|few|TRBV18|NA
CASSISLTEFNVLTF
TGTGCCAGCTCAATATCCCTAACGGAGTTCAACGTCCTGACTTTC
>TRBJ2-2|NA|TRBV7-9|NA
CASRLNGELFF
TGTGCCAGCAGACTTAACGGGGAGCTGTTTTTT
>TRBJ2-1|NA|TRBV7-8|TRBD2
CASSLGLGEDEQFF
TGTGCCAGCAGCTTGGGACTAGGAGAGGACGAGCAGTTCTTC
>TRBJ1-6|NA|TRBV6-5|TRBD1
CASSPGTVPNSPLHF
TGTGCCAGCAGCCCCGGGACAGTCCCTAATTCACCCCTCCACTTT